This T cell receptor (beta chain) was recorded in a study of cytomegalovirus exposure and HLA in healthy donors. Trimming took off 0 bases at V and 5 bases at J, with 17 bases between the two ends. From germline, CDR1 is SGHRS and CDR2 YFSETQ. This CDR3 spans 16 amino acids. The PCR contained 60 Vbeta and 13 Jbeta primers. Generated by immunoSEQ multiplex PCR, the TCRdb table keeps only in-frame clones and is missing some. The top ten hold less than 7% of the sample, which has some 140,000 clones, around 83% seen once. In regard to this clone: Its antigen remains unidentified.

Study-wide results and limits: A cluster of highly shared sequence variants was likely a sequencing artifact.

Participants comprised healthy donors of bone marrow. This chain uses TRBV5-1 with TRBJ1-1, with D unresolved. Sequenced: PBMCs. The receptor's source is a woman aged 25 to 45 in good health and CMV-seropositive. The DNA for the CDR3 is TGCGCCAGCAGCTTGGCCGAAATGATGGGAGGAACTGAAGCTTTCTTT. Its translation is CASSLAEMMGGTEAFF.